Presented here are 2 T cell receptor beta chains from one specimen sequenced in a study of cytotoxic CD8 clonotypes in ibrutinib-treated CLL. Libraries were prepared by immunoSEQ multiplex PCR; TCRdb keeps only in-frame clonotypes and omits some of them. The sample has hundreds of thousands of clones, 70% seen once. This sample comprised PBMCs, obtained after 24 months of ibrutinib treatment. The receptor source for this set is a human donor with chronic lymphocytic leukemia.

The V call is TRBV7-2, the J call TRBJ2-1; D is undetermined. The CDR3 runs to 14 residues. V gave up 4 bases and J gave up 3 bases, with 10 bases separating them. Germline CDR1 SGHTA, CDR2 FQGNSA. The CDR3 coding sequence is TGTGCCAGCAGCTCCAGCTTGCTCTACAATGAGCAGTTCTTC. It translates to CASSSSLLYNEQFF.

CDR3 region: CASSATATGGGNQPQHF. Here the CDR3 DNA reads TGTGCCAGCAGCGCCACCGCGACCGGCGGGGGCAATCAGCCCCAGCATTTT. The chain couples TRBV9 to TRBJ1-5; no firm D call. This CDR3 is 17 amino acids long. Trimming removed 3 bases at V and 2 bases at J, with 18 bases between. Germline V gene data show CDR1 as SGDLS and CDR2 as YYNGEE.